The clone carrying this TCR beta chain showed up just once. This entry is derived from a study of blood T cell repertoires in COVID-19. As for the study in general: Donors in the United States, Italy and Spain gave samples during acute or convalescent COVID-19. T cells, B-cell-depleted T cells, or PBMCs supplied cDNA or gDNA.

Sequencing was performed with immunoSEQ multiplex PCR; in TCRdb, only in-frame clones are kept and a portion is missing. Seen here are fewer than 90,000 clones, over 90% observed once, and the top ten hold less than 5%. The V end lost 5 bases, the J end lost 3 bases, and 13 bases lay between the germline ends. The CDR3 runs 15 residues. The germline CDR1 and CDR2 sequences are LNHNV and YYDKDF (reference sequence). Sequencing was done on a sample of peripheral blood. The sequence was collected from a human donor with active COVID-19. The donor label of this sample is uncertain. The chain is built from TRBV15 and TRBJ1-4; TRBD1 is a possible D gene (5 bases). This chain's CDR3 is CATSGIPGPNEKLFF. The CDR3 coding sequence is TGTGCCACCAGCGGGATACCAGGGCCTAATGAAAAACTGTTTTTT.